These T cell receptor beta chains were read from a single sample in a study of T-cell reconstitution after alpha-beta-depleted transplantation in children. TCRdb reprocessed the PCR reads via MiXCR and lists one record per CDR3 protein. The data show about 540,000 distinct CDR3 sequences, 18% seen once. The specimen comprised PBMCs from the stem cell graft donor, sampled from the stem cell graft. These TCRs come from a human donor who donated a stem cell graft to a child with acute lymphoblastic leukemia. Each CDR3 is given with its conserved first and last residue. D genes are given only for firm matches. Clone sizes are given selectively: once, few, many, or a class where the clone is expanded.

TRBJ1-5,TRBV5-1,NA,NA,15,CASSPIDGSNQPQHF,TGCGCCAGCAGCCCGATTGACGGTAGCAATCAGCCCCAGCATTTT
TRBJ2-7,TRBV9,TRBD2,NA,15,CASSPGEGYSYEQYF,TGTGCCAGCAGCCCGGGGGAGGGATACTCCTACGAGCAGTACTTC
TRBJ2-1,TRBV6-1,TRBD2,NA,17,CASSRDYLTSAYNEQFF,TGTGCCAGCAGTCGCGACTATTTGACTAGCGCATACAATGAGCAGTTCTTC
TRBJ2-1,TRBV19,TRBD1,few,15,CASSIPGQGAYEQFF,TGTGCCAGTAGTATTCCGGGACAGGGGGCTTATGAGCAGTTCTTC
TRBJ2-7,TRBV7-6,TRBD1,NA,14,CASSWTGRSYEQYF,TGTGCCAGCAGCTGGACAGGGAGAAGCTACGAGCAGTACTTC
TRBJ2-4,TRBV7-8,TRBD2,NA,17,CASSYYGTSSAKNIQYF,TGTGCCAGCAGCTATTACGGGACTAGCTCCGCCAAAAACATTCAGTACTTC
TRBJ2-6,TRBV20-1,TRBD1,few,17,CSAIRGQGASGANVLTF,TGCAGTGCGATCCGGGGCCAGGGGGCTTCTGGGGCCAACGTCCTGACTTTC
TRBJ1-1,TRBV6-5,TRBD1,many,12,CATRQGNTEAFF,TGTGCCACCCGACAGGGGAACACTGAAGCTTTCTTT
TRBJ2-1,TRBV5-1,NA,NA,18,CASSLAGRRRLDYNEQFF,TGCGCCAGCAGCTTGGCAGGGCGGAGAAGGTTGGACTACAATGAGCAGTTCTTC
TRBJ2-3,TRBV3-1,NA,few,15,CASSQDRESTDTQYF,TGTGCCAGCAGCCAAGATCGCGAGAGCACAGATACGCAGTATTTT
TRBJ2-3,TRBV12-3/TRBV12-4,TRBD1,few,18,CASSLQIKTGGFSDTQYF,TGTGCCAGCAGTTTACAAATTAAGACAGGGGGGTTTTCGGATACGCAGTATTTT
TRBJ1-1,TRBV18,NA,NA,14,CASSPPGSPPEAFF,TGTGCCAGCTCACCACCGGGATCCCCTCCTGAAGCTTTCTTT
TRBJ1-1,TRBV12-5,NA,few,13,CASGLAEWTEAFF,TGTGCTAGTGGTCTGGCCGAGTGGACTGAAGCTTTCTTT
TRBJ2-3,TRBV27,TRBD2,few,20,CASSQLGLAGGPGRTDTQYF,TGTGCCAGCAGTCAACTGGGACTAGCGGGAGGGCCAGGGAGGACAGATACGCAGTATTTT
TRBJ2-7,TRBV13,NA,few,16,CASSSTEGLAKGKQYF,TGTGCCAGCAGCTCCACGGAGGGACTTGCGAAGGGGAAGCAGTACTTC
TRBJ1-5,TRBV20-1,NA,NA,12,CSASNVDQPQHF,TGCAGTGCTAGTAATGTGGATCAGCCCCAGCATTTT
TRBJ1-1,TRBV19,NA,NA,13,CASTPVLNTEAFF,TGTGCCAGTACTCCTGTTCTTAACACTGAAGCTTTCTTT
TRBJ1-6,TRBV29-1,NA,NA,13,CSARDFPNSPLHF,TGCAGCGCAAGGGACTTCCCCAATTCACCCCTCCACTTT
TRBJ2-1,TRBV15,TRBD2,few,18,CATSRDRLAGESYNEQFF,TGTGCCACCAGCAGAGATAGGCTAGCGGGAGAGTCCTACAATGAGCAGTTCTTC
TRBJ1-1,TRBV5-1,TRBD1,few,15,CASSRAGQGNTEAFF,TGCGCCAGCAGCAGGGCCGGACAGGGGAACACTGAAGCTTTCTTT
TRBJ1-5,TRBV7-9,NA,NA,15,CASSSWTERNQPQHF,TGTGCCAGCAGCTCCTGGACAGAGAGGAATCAGCCCCAGCATTTT
TRBJ2-3,TRBV5-1,TRBD2,few,17,CASSSIPGLANTDTQYF,TGCGCCAGCAGTTCTATTCCGGGACTAGCGAACACAGATACGCAGTATTTT